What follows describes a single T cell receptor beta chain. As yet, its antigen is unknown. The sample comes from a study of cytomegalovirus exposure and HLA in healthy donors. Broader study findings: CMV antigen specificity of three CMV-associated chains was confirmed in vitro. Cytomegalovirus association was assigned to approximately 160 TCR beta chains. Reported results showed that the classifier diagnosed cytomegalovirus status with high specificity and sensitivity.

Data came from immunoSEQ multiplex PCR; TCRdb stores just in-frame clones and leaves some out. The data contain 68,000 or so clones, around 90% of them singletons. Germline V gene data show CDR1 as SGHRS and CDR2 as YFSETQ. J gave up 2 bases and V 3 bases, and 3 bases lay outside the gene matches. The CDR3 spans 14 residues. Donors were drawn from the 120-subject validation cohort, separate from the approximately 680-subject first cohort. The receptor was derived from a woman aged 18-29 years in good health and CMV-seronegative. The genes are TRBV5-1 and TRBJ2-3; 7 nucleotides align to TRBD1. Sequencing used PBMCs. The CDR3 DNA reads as TGCGCCAGCAGCTGGGACAGCCTCACAGATACGCAGTATTTT. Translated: CASSWDSLTDTQYF.